Reported below is one T cell receptor (beta chain). These data originate in a study of blood T cell repertoires in COVID-19. Study-wide background: Whether acute or convalescent, the COVID-19 samples came from the United States, Italy and Spain. From T cells, B-cell-depleted T cells, or PBMCs came the material, which was cDNA or gDNA.

Authors' processing steps: Reference gene primers were amplified, and this amplification served to estimate nucleated cell counts. The data were produced by immunoSEQ multiplex PCR, yet TCRdb's version contains in-frame clones alone and is incomplete. D and trimming come from the DNA, and the V and J calls and clone size come from that table. The repertoire holds about 110,000 clones, with 71% as singletons. The CDR3 loop spans 14 amino acids. The V gene's germline CDR1 is SGHRS and CDR2 YFSETQ. The junction had 4 bases not matched to a gene; V was cut back by 4 bases and J by 2 bases. The chain is built from TRBV5-1 and TRBJ2-3; 7 bases align to TRBD1. The origin of this receptor is a human donor with acute or convalescent COVID-19. The donor label of this sample is uncertain. Sequencing was carried out using peripheral blood. The CDR3 DNA reads TGCGCCAGCAGCCGGGGACAGCCCACAGATACGCAGTATTTT. Translated: CASSRGQPTDTQYF.